This T cell receptor (beta chain) appears in the sequencing data of a study of long-term antiretroviral therapy in people with HIV. The CDR3 consists of 17 residues. Germline trimming cut 7 bases from V and 0 bases from J; bases unmatched to any gene: 7. The germline gives CDR1 SGHVS, CDR2 FQNEAQ. This clone was seen only once. What it recognizes is unknown. Each donor had at least one pre-ART and at least two post-ART PBMC samples. Run at survey level, the immunoSEQ assay was version v3.0. Sequencing used immunoSEQ multiplex PCR; TCRdb keeps in-frame clones, though not all of them. Here the sample spans some 43,000 clones, 86% being singletons. Findings of the study overall: HIV repertoires spanned tighter CDR3 length ranges than controls did. ART-treated samples gained diversity yet remained below transplant donor controls.

The rearrangement links TRBV7-8 to TRBJ1-5, with 12 bases that match TRBD1. The sample consisted of unsorted PBMCs, taken 0.1 years before starting antiretroviral therapy. The source of this sequence is a woman between 45 and 60 years old with HIV. CDR3 sequence reads: CASTGTGGPYSNQPQHF. The CDR3 DNA is TGTGCCAGCACAGGGACAGGGGGCCCTTATAGCAATCAGCCCCAGCATTTT.